This TCR beta chain was recovered during a study of cytomegalovirus exposure and HLA in healthy donors. Overall study results and limits: A link between a missense DCLRE1C variant and TCR beta V- and J-gene trimming emerged from a later analysis. The classifier, whose performance was assessed in both the original and validation cohorts, reportedly diagnosed cytomegalovirus status with high specificity and sensitivity. Indistinguishable V segments, including TRBV6-2 and TRBV6-3, were excluded. The study assumed roughly uniform donor sequencing depth for presence/absence analyses.

The V gene's germline CDR1 is SGHNT and CDR2 YYREEE (reference sequence). Trimming left V 3 bases short and J 6 bases short, with 22 bases between. CDR3 length: 17 amino acids. On this clone: Antigen specificity is unknown.

In the PCR, 60 Vbeta and 13 Jbeta primers were used. Libraries were prepared by immunoSEQ multiplex PCR; TCRdb keeps only in-frame clonotypes and omits some of them. This table holds 140,000 or so clones, roughly 80% found once. This sequence originates from a woman in her thirties or forties in good health and CMV-seropositive. The J gene is TRBJ2-1, the V gene TRBV5-4; D perhaps matches TRBD1 (6 bases). Sequencing was carried out using PBMCs. The DNA of the CDR3 is TGTGCCAGCAGCTCCAAACCTACAGGGAATTCCGGCAATGAGCAGTTCTTC. This sequence encodes CASSSKPTGNSGNEQFF.